This TCR beta chain was obtained from a study of T cells after yellow fever vaccination. TCRdb re-derived calls from the 5' RACE reads in MiXCR, one entry per CDR3 protein. This sample yields about 340,000 distinct CDR3 sequences, of which about 12% are seen a single time; approximately 3.3% belongs to the top ten. Trimming took 7 bases from V and 3 from J, leaving 13 bases between them. This CDR3 spans 12 amino acids. Germline V CDR1 and CDR2: SQVTM, ANQGSEA. This clonotype was detected only a few times. This specimen was CD4+ T cells sorted from PBMCs, taken 15 days after the yellow fever booster vaccination. The chain employs TRBV29-1 and TRBJ2-7; tentative D call: TRBD1 (7 bases). The receptor comes from a man younger than 35 who received the YFV17D yellow fever vaccine. The CDR3 bases are TGCAGCGGGCGGGACAGAGGCTACGAGCAGTACTTC. Protein sequence: CSGRDRGYEQYF.